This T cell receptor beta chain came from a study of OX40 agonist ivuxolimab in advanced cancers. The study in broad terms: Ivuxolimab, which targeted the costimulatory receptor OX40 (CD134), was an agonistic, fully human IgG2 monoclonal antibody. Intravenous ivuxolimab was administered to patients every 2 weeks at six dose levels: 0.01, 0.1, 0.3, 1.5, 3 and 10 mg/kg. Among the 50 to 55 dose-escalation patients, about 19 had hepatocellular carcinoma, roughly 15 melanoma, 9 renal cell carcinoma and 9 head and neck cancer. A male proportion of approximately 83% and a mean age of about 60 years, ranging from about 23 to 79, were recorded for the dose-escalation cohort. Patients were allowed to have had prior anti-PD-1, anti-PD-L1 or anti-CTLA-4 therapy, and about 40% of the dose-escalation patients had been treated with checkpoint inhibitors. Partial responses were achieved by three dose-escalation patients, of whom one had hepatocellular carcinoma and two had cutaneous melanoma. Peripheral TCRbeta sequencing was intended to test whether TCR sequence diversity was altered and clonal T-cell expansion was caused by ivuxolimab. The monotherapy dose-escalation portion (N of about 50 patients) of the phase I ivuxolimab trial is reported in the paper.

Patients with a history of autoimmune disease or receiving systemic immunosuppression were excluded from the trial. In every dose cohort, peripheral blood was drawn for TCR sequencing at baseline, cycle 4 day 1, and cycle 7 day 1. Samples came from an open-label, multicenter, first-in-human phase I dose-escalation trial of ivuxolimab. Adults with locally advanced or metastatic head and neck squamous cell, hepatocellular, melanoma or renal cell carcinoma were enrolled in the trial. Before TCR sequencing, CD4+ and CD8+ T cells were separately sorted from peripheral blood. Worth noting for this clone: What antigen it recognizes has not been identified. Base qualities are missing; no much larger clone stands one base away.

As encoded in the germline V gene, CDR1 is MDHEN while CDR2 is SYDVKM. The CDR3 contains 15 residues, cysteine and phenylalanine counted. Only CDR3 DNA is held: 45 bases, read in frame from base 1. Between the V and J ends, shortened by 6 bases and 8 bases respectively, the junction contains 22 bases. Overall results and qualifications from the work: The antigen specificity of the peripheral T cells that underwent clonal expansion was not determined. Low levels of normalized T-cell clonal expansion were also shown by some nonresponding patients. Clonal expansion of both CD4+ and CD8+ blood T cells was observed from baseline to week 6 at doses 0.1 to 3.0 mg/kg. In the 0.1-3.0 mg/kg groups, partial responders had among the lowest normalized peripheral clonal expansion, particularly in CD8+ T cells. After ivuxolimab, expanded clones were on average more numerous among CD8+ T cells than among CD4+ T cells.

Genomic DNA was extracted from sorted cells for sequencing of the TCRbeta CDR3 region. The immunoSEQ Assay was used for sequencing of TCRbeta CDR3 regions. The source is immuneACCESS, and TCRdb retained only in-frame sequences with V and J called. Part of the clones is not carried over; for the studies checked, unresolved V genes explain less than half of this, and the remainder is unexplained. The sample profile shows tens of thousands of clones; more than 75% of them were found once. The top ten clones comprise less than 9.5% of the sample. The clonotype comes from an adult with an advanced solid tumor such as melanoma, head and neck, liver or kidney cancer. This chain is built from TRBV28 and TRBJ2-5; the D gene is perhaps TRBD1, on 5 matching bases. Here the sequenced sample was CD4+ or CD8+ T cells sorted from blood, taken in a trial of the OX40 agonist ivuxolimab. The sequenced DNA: TGTGCCAGCAGCCGCCCAATGACAGATTTAGATACCCAGTACTTC. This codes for CASSRPMTDLDTQYF.